This T cell receptor (beta chain) came from a study of blood T cells in healthy people across ages. A second PCR, run for roughly 7 to 12 cycles, used a sample-barcoded 5' primer plus a J-beta primer mix. Sequencing of every sample gave 3 million or more CDR3-containing paired-end reads. MiXCR, run by TCRdb on the 5' RACE reads, gives a single entry per CDR3 protein. The top ten hold around 4% of the sample, which has 1.4 million or so distinct CDR3 sequences, 40% to 45% seen once. This TCR derives from a woman younger than 35 in good health. Sample: blood.

The CDR3 DNA follows: TGTGCCAGCAGCGACGGAGGACAGGCAGAAGGCTACACCTTC. It is translated as CASSDGGQAEGYTF. The chain combines TRBV9 with TRBJ1-2, with 7 positions matching TRBD1. Looked up from germline, CDR1 is SGDLS and CDR2 is YYNGEE. J lost 8 bases, V lost 3 bases, and 10 bases had no gene match. This CDR3 comprises 14 residues.